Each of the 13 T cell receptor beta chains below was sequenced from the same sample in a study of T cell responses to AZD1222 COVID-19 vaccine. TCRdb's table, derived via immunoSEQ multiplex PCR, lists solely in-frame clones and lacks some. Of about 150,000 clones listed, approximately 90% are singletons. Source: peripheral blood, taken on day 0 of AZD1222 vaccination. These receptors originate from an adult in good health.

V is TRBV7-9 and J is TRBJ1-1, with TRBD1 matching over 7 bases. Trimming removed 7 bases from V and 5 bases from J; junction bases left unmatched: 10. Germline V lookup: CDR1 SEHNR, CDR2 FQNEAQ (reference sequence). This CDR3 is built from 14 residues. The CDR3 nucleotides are TGTGCCAGCACCAGGGGAACAGGGGAGACTGAAGCTTTCTTT. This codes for CASTRGTGETEAFF.

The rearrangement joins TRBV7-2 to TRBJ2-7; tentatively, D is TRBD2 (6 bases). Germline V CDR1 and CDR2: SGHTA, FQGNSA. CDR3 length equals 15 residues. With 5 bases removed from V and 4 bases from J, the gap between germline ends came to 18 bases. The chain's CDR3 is CASSARLGPTYEQYF. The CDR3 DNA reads TGTGCCAGCAGCGCCCGACTAGGGCCAACGTACGAGCAGTACTTC. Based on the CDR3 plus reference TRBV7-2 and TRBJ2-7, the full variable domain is GAGVSQSPSNKVTEKGKDVELRCDPISGHTALYWYRQSLGQGLEFLIYFQGNSAPDKSGLPSDRFSAERTGGSVSTLTIQRTQQEDSAVYLCASSARLGPTYEQYFGPGTRLTVT.

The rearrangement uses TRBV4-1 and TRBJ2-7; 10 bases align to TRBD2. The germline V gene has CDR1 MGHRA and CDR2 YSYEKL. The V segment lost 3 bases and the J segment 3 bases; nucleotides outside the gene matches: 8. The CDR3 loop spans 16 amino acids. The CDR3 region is CASSQVLAGAFYEQYF. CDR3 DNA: TGCGCCAGCAGCCAGGTGCTAGCGGGGGCTTTCTACGAGCAGTACTTC.

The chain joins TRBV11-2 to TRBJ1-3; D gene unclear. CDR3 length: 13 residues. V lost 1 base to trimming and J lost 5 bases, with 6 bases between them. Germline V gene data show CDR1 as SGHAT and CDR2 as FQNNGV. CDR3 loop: CASSLGLRNTIYF. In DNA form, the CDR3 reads TGTGCCAGCAGCTTAGGCCTTAGAAACACCATATATTTT.

The chain's CDR3 is CASSKQGSGNTIYF. The CDR3 DNA reads TGTGCCAGCAGTAAGCAGGGTTCTGGAAACACCATATATTTT. The chain joins TRBV6-5 to TRBJ1-3, with D possibly TRBD1 on 5 matching bases. V was shortened by 5 bases and J by 1 base, with 9 bases between the two germline ends. CDR3 length: 14 amino acids. Germline V CDR1 and CDR2: MNHEY, SVGAGI.

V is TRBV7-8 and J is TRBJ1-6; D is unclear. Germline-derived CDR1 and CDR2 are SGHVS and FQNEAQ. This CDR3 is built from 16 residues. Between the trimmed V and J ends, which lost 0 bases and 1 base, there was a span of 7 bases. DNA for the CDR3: TGTGCCAGCAGCTTAGCGGCGGGATCCTATAATTCACCCCTCCACTTT. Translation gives CASSLAAGSYNSPLHF.

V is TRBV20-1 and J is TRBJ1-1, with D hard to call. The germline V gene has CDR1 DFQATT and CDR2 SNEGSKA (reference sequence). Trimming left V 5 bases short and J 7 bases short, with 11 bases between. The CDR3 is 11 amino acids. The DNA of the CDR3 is TGCAGTGCTGACGGAACTTTTGAAGCTTTCTTT. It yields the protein CSADGTFEAFF.

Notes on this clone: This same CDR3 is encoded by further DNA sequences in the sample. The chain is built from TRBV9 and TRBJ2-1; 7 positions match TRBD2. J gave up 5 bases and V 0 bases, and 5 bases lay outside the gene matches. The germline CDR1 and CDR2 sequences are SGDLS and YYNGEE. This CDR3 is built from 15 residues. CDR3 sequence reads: CASSVGQGGNNEQFF. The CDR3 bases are TGTGCCAGCAGCGTAGGTCAGGGAGGGAACAATGAGCAGTTCTTC.

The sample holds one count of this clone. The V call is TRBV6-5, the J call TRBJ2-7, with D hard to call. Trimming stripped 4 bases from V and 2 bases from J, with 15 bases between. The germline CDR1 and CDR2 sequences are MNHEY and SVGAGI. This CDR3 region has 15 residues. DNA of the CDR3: TGTGCCAGCAGTTCCGACTCATCCATTACCTACGAGCAGTACTTC. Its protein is CASSSDSSITYEQYF.

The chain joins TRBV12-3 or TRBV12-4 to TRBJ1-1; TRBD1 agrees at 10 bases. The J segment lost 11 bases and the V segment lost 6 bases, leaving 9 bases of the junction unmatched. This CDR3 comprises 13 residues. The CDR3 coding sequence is TGTGCCAGCAGGGCAGGAGGGACAGGGGAGGCTTTCTTT. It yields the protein CASRAGGTGEAFF.

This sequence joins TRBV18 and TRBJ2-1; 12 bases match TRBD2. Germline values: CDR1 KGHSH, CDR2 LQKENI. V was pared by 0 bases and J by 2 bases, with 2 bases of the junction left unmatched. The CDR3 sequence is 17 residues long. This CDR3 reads CASSPPLAGGTYNEQFF. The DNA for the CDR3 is TGTGCCAGCTCACCACCTCTAGCGGGGGGGACCTACAATGAGCAGTTCTTC.

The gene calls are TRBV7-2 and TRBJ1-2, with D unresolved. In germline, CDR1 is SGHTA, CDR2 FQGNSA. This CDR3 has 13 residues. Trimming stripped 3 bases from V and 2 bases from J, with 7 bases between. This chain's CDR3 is CASSFLQNYGYTF. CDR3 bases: TGTGCCAGCAGCTTTCTACAGAACTATGGCTACACCTTC.

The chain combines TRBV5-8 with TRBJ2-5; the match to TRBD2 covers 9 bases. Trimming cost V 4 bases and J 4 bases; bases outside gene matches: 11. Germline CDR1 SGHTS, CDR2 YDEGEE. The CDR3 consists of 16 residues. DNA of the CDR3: TGTGCCAGCAGCGCCGGGACTAGCTCCCAGGGAGAGACCCAGTACTTC. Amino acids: CASSAGTSSQGETQYF.